The rows below give T cell receptor beta chains drawn from one sample of a study of blood T cell repertoires in COVID-19. TCRdb's copy holds only in-frame clones and misses some; the assay was immunoSEQ multiplex PCR. Of approximately 110,000 clones in the sample, about three quarters are singletons; the top ten hold almost 4.5%. The sequencing sample was made of peripheral blood. Source of these receptors: a human donor in a cohort sampled during active or convalescent COVID-19. Each CDR3 is given with its conserved first and last residue. Each record gives: V gene, J gene, CDR3 protein.

TRBV5-5	TRBJ1-2	CASSLEYYGYTF
TRBV27	TRBJ2-7	CASSFGGSKYEQYF
TRBV10-2	TRBJ1-6	CASSESREGSSYNSPLHF
TRBV24-1	TRBJ2-1	CATSDTSGRRTYNEQFF
TRBV19	TRBJ1-1	CASRMGSFLNTEAFF
TRBV18	TRBJ2-5	CASSTLDSRETQYF
TRBV7-3	TRBJ2-1	CASSFASGRLGEQFF
TRBV7-9	TRBJ2-2	CAVMPSGSTGELFF
TRBV7-2	TRBJ1-2	CASSPRTVANYGYTF
TRBV6-5	TRBJ2-5	CASGTTGSRETQYF
TRBV7-2	TRBJ2-7	CASSVDRKQSYEQYF
TRBV4-1	TRBJ2-3	CASSHQQGDTQYF
TRBV6-5	TRBJ2-7	CASTTRTSGKYEQYF
TRBV10-2	TRBJ2-7	CASSTTGVSEQYF
TRBV28	TRBJ1-2	CASSPHRGQINGYTF
TRBV4-1	TRBJ2-1	CASSQVLAGGYNEQFF
TRBV18	TRBJ2-1	CASSLLIRGTSYNEQFF
TRBV19	TRBJ2-7	CASSNGGTYEQYF
TRBV5-4	TRBJ1-6	CASSKGQGLYNSPLHF
TRBV5-1	TRBJ2-3	CASSPGTGATDTQYF
TRBV18	TRBJ1-1	CASSPESRGRVTEAFF
TRBV6-2/TRBV6-3	TRBJ1-6	CASSYRQGGAGDNSPLHF
TRBV7-2	TRBJ1-1	CASSLDAVTEAFF
TRBV23-1	TRBJ1-3	CASSPGLGLVPGNTIYF
TRBV4-3	TRBJ2-7	CASSQDSRGRLYEQYF
TRBV21-1	TRBJ2-7	CASSQVSVNEQYF
TRBV2	TRBJ2-7	CASSVLRIGDEQYF
TRBV7-2	TRBJ2-1	CASSVVRTGVVRDNEQFF
TRBV7-2	TRBJ1-1	CASTYGGRGAFF
TRBV12-3/TRBV12-4	TRBJ1-1	CASSLADRGRSFF
TRBV4-2	TRBJ2-1	CASSQDLAGDGNEQFF
TRBV19	TRBJ1-2	CASSQSPYGYTF
TRBV7-9	TRBJ1-4	CASSPWTADNEKLFF
TRBV3-1/TRBV3-2	TRBJ2-3	CASSQPGQGANTQYF
TRBV4-1	TRBJ2-7	CASSQDTRGASGEQYF
TRBV29-1	TRBJ2-7	CSVAQVLLDEQYF
TRBV18	TRBJ1-3	CASSPPAWDRGLLSGNTIYF
TRBV6-5	TRBJ1-1	CASSYRTVLMNTEAFF
TRBV4-3	TRBJ2-7	CASSPAKDGGSSYEQYF
TRBV10-3	TRBJ2-5	CAISGGGTWETQYF
TRBV7-2	TRBJ2-1	CASSLVPGQGLNEQFF
TRBV7-2	TRBJ1-5	CASSLALRTGLQMEPQHF
TRBV2	TRBJ2-3	CASSGLGGIDTQYF
TRBV5-6	TRBJ2-1	CASRPTSGSYNEQFF
TRBV20-1	TRBJ2-2	CSASNPGQGARGTGELFF
TRBV5-1	TRBJ2-3	CASTPTSGATDTQYF
TRBV5-1	TRBJ1-1	CASSLDRGLRGTEAFF
TRBV2	TRBJ1-1	CASTTTGGGSAFF
TRBV12-3/TRBV12-4	TRBJ2-2	CASNLNTGELFF
TRBV19	TRBJ1-2	CASSIATGIYGYTF
TRBV6-5	TRBJ1-3	CASRPSSGNTIYF